The entry below describes one T cell receptor (beta chain). This sample stems from a study of blood T cell repertoires in COVID-19. Background on the study: Donors in the United States, Italy and Spain gave samples during acute or convalescent COVID-19. T cells, B-cell-depleted T cells, or PBMCs supplied cDNA or gDNA.

TCRdb keeps only in-frame clones here, not all; method: immunoSEQ multiplex PCR. Of fewer than 350,000 clones listed, roughly 89% are singletons. The ends lost 5 bases at V and 3 bases at J; junction bases unmatched: 3. The germline V gene has CDR1 MDHEN and CDR2 SYDVKM. This CDR3 is built from 13 residues. The sequence was obtained from a young man with COVID-19, enrolled during active disease. The sample was peripheral blood. The rearrangement links TRBV28 to TRBJ2-7, with TRBD2 matching 8 bases. CDR3 region: CASSPGLGYEQYF. Here the CDR3 DNA reads TGTGCCAGCAGTCCGGGACTAGGCTACGAGCAGTACTTC. The full variable domain, completed using reference TRBV28 and TRBJ2-7, is DVKVTQSSRYLVKRTGEKVFLECVQDMDHENMFWYRQDPGLGLRLIYFSYDVKMKEKGDIPEGYSVSREKKERFSLILESASTNQTSMYLCASSPGLGYEQYFGPGTRLTVT.